These 17 T cell receptor beta chains came from one sample sequenced in a study of CD8 T cells in Susac syndrome (dated by TCRdb to between 2018 and 2021). Library preparation used the immunoSEQ multiplex PCR assay. RNA was extracted using the RNeasy kit, and roughly 0.5 to 1 microgram was reverse transcribed with random hexamers. In-frame beta chains were kept once TCRdb had trimmed the public reads at Q25 with fastp and called clones with MiXCR. Rows with one shared CDR3 protein collapse into an entry with the most common genes and DNA. The sample table holds some 200,000 distinct CDR3 sequences, of which approximately 94% were seen once. Around 0.092% of the sample comes from the top ten. Sequencing was done on a sample of CD4+ T cells from PBMCs. The receptor source for this set is a human donor with Susac syndrome.

V gene TRBV2 combines with J gene TRBJ2-6; possibly TRBD1 for D (6 bases). The CDR3 sequence is 15 residues long. The V and J ends lost 7 bases and 0 bases respectively, with 10 bases between them. Per germline, CDR1 SNHLY and CDR2 FYNNEI. The CDR3 nucleotides are TGTGCCAGCATTCAGGGGAGCTCTGGGGCCAACGTCCTGACTTTC. Amino acid sequence: CASIQGSSGANVLTF.

The chain has TRBV20-1 and TRBJ1-1; 11 bases match TRBD1. With V trimmed by 3 bases and J by 5 bases, 5 bases remained unmatched. The CDR3 is made up of 14 amino acids. The germline CDR1 and CDR2 sequences are DFQATT and SNEGSKA (reference sequence). CDR3 amino acids: CSARDRGRETEAFF. CDR3 bases: TGCAGTGCTAGGGACAGGGGGCGGGAGACTGAAGCTTTCTTT.

The chain carries TRBV18 and TRBJ2-2; D gene uncertain. Germline V CDR1 and CDR2: KGHSH, LQKENI. V was cut by 4 bases and J by 4 bases, with 10 bases left in between. This CDR3 is built from 14 residues. CDR3: CASSQVPATGELFF. The DNA for the CDR3 is TGTGCCAGCTCACAGGTCCCGGCCACCGGGGAGCTGTTTTTT.

The chain has TRBV12-3 or TRBV12-4 and TRBJ2-5, with D maybe TRBD2 (5 bases). The CDR3 runs to 13 residues. V shed 6 bases and J shed 2 bases, with 10 bases lying between them. For the CDR3, the DNA is TGTGCCAGCAGCCGCGGAGGACAAGAGACCCAGTACTTC. This encodes CASSRGGQETQYF.

J is TRBJ1-2 and V is TRBV18; the match to TRBD1 covers 8 bases. CDR3 length equals 15 residues. Germline CDR1 and CDR2: KGHSH and LQKENI. V lost 3 bases to trimming and J lost 4 bases; unmatched junction nucleotides: 7. Here the CDR3 reads CASSPGQGAGYGYTF. The CDR3, as DNA: TGTGCCAGCTCACCCGGGCAGGGGGCTGGCTATGGCTACACCTTC.

The V gene is TRBV5-4, the J gene TRBJ2-7; 12 bases are shared with TRBD2. The CDR3 consists of 15 residues. Germline values: CDR1 SGHNT, CDR2 YYREEE (reference sequence). The V and J ends lost 5 bases and 1 base, in that order; junction bases with no gene match: 4. CDR3 loop: CASSRTSGDSYEQYF. As DNA, the CDR3 is TGTGCCAGCAGTCGGACTAGCGGGGATTCCTACGAGCAGTACTTC. The whole variable domain, remainder taken from reference TRBV5-4 and TRBJ2-7, is ETGVTQSPTHLIKTRGQQVTLRCSSQSGHNTVSWYQQALGQGPQFIFQYYREEENGRGNFPPRFSGLQFPNYSSELNVNALELDDSALYLCASSRTSGDSYEQYFGPGTRLTVT.

V is TRBV30 and J is TRBJ2-3, with 7 bases identical to TRBD1. Losses at the gene ends were 0 bases for V and 3 bases for J; bases not matched to a gene: 6. This CDR3 spans 15 amino acids. CDR1 is GTSNPN and CDR2 is SVGIG in the germline V gene (reference sequence). CDR3 sequence: CAWSVGTGDTDTQYF. Written as DNA, the CDR3 is TGTGCCTGGAGTGTTGGCACAGGGGATACAGATACGCAGTATTTT.

The V call is TRBV28, the J call TRBJ1-4; D gene ambiguous. Germline V gene sequence: CDR1 MDHEN, CDR2 SYDVKM. CDR3 length: 14 amino acids. The ends were cut back, 5 bases at V and 0 bases at J, with 7 bases in the middle. The CDR3 loop is CASSPHSTNEKLFF. The CDR3 DNA reads TGTGCCAGCAGTCCACACTCAACTAATGAAAAACTGTTTTTT.

The chain links TRBV11-2 to TRBJ2-1, with D maybe TRBD1 (6 bases). Trimming shortened V by 5 bases and J by 9 bases, and 14 bases separated the two germline ends. The germline V gene has CDR1 SGHAT and CDR2 FQNNGV. CDR3 length equals 13 residues. This CDR3 is CASSQDSTLEQFF. Written as DNA, the CDR3 is TGTGCCAGCAGCCAGGACAGTACTCTTGAGCAGTTCTTC.

V usage is TRBV5-4 and J usage is TRBJ2-5; 11 positions agree with TRBD1. Trimming took 3 bases from V and 2 from J; bases not matched to a gene: 9. Germline V lookup: CDR1 SGHNT, CDR2 YYREEE (reference sequence). There are 17 residues in the CDR3. The CDR3 region has the DNA TGTGCCAGCAGCTGGACAGGGGGCGGCCAGTGGCAAGAGACCCAGTACTTC. Translated: CASSWTGGGQWQETQYF.

The CDR3 reads CSAQAVLQFF. CDR3 coding DNA: TGCAGTGCTCAGGCGGTATTGCAGTTCTTC. The chain joins TRBV20-1 to TRBJ2-1, with no clear D. V gave up 5 bases and J gave up 12 bases, with 11 bases separating them. This CDR3 has 10 residues. From germline, CDR1 is DFQATT and CDR2 SNEGSKA (reference sequence).

The V gene is TRBV9, the J gene TRBJ2-3, with a weak D call TRBD2 (7 bases). V was cut by 4 bases and J by 6 bases, with 18 bases left in between. From germline, CDR1 is SGDLS and CDR2 YYNGEE. The CDR3 loop spans 15 amino acids. For the CDR3, the DNA is TGTGCCAGCAGCCCTGGCGGGGGCCCGCGGGATACGCAGTATTTT. Protein: CASSPGGGPRDTQYF.

The J gene is TRBJ2-1, the V gene TRBV27; D tentatively fits TRBD1 or TRBD2 (5 bases each). V lost 4 bases, J lost 9 bases, and 7 bases lay in between. Germline loops: CDR1 MNHEY, CDR2 SMNVEV (reference sequence). This CDR3 spans 11 amino acids. The CDR3 sequence: CASSSGTEQFF. CDR3 nucleotides: TGTGCCAGCAGTTCTGGGACTGAGCAGTTCTTC.

This clonotype was seen once. The genes are TRBV5-6 and TRBJ1-4; a possible D gene is TRBD1 (5 bases). The V end lost 0 bases, the J end lost 7 bases, and 7 bases lay between the germline ends. The CDR3 loop spans 13 amino acids. From germline, CDR1 is SGHDT and CDR2 YYEEEE. The CDR3 here is CASSLVGAEKLFF. As DNA, the CDR3 is TGTGCCAGCAGCTTGGTAGGGGCTGAAAAACTGTTTTTT. The full variable domain, with the rest looked up from reference TRBV5-6 and TRBJ1-4, is DAGVTQSPTHLIKTRGQQVTLRCSPKSGHDTVSWYQQALGQGPQFIFQYYEEEERQRGNFPDRFSGHQFPNYSSELNVNALLLGDSALYLCASSLVGAEKLFFGSGTQLSVL.

In regard to this clonotype: A junction end diverges from the germline sequence, so it may reflect a read error. The chain has TRBV19 and TRBJ2-3, with TRBD2 identical over 8 bases. Germline CDR1 and CDR2: LNHDA and SQIVND (reference sequence). This CDR3 region has 15 residues. CDR3 amino acids: CASSSSGASTDSQYF. CDR3 sequence (DNA): TGTGCCAGTAGTAGTAGCGGGGCATCCACAGATTCGCAGTATTTT.

The rearrangement links TRBV28 to TRBJ2-5, with TRBD2 as a possible D gene (5 bases). The CDR3 is 15 amino acids. V dropped 2 bases and J dropped 2 bases, with 12 bases sitting between them. Germline loops: CDR1 MDHEN, CDR2 SYDVKM. The CDR3 region is CASSLVGDQQETQYF. For the CDR3, the DNA is TGTGCCAGCAGTTTAGTCGGGGATCAACAAGAGACCCAGTACTTC.

The V gene is TRBV3-1, the J gene TRBJ2-7; TRBD1 agrees at 10 bases. Germline V gives CDR1 LGHDT, CDR2 YNNKEL (reference sequence). Losses at the gene ends were 2 bases for V and 2 bases for J; bases not matched to a gene: 9. The CDR3 spans 17 residues. Here the CDR3 reads CASSQSGPGTGAYEQYF. Here the CDR3 DNA reads TGTGCCAGCAGCCAAAGCGGCCCCGGGACAGGGGCCTACGAGCAGTACTTC.